The next 22 T cell receptor beta chains were all read from a single sample in a study of T cell responses to AZD1222 COVID-19 vaccine. Clones were read by immunoSEQ multiplex PCR, and TCRdb kept only the in-frame ones, dropping some. The sample has more than 95,000 clones, 88% seen once. The sample in question was peripheral blood, obtained 28 days after the second AZD1222 dose. The receptor source for this set is an adult who received the AZD1222 COVID-19 vaccine.

J is TRBJ1-1 and V is TRBV12-3 or TRBV12-4, with D unresolved. This CDR3 spans 12 amino acids. V was shortened by 6 bases and J by 8 bases, with 13 bases between the two germline ends. The CDR3 DNA reads TGTGCCAGCAGGTTTAGGGAGCCGGAAGCTTTCTTT. Translating it yields CASRFREPEAFF.

The chain uses TRBV5-4 and TRBJ2-5; TRBD1 or TRBD2 may be the D gene (6 bases each). This CDR3 is 14 amino acids long. Germline V lookup: CDR1 SGHNT, CDR2 YYREEE (reference sequence). The ends were cut back, 6 bases at V and 2 bases at J, with 14 bases in the middle. CDR3: CASNFGGTQETQYF. CDR3 coding DNA: TGTGCCAGCAATTTCGGGGGCACTCAAGAGACCCAGTACTTC.

This chain links TRBV19 with TRBJ1-5; D is perhaps TRBD1 (5 bases). This CDR3 has 16 residues. Germline CDR1 and CDR2: LNHDA and SQIVND (reference sequence). V lost 1 base and J lost 0, with 10 bases in between. Here the CDR3 reads CASSIVARDSNQPQHF. CDR3 nucleotides: TGTGCCAGTAGTATAGTAGCCAGGGATAGCAATCAGCCCCAGCATTTT. The full variable domain, with the rest looked up from reference TRBV19 and TRBJ1-5, is DGGITQSPKYLFRKEGQNVTLSCEQNLNHDAMYWYRQDPGQGLRLIYYSQIVNDFQKGDIAEGYSVSREKKESFPLTVTSAQKNPTAFYLCASSIVARDSNQPQHFGDGTRLSIL.

The V gene is TRBV7-2, the J gene TRBJ1-2; 8 bases are a match to TRBD1. Germline V CDR1 and CDR2: SGHTA, FQGNSA. Trimming cost V 5 bases and J 5 bases; bases outside gene matches: 10. This CDR3 is 15 amino acids long. The CDR3 DNA reads TGTGCCAGCAGCCTACAATCCGGACAGGGATATGGCTACACCTTC. It yields the protein CASSLQSGQGYGYTF.

V is TRBV27 and J is TRBJ2-1, with 10 bases identical to TRBD1. The germline V gene has CDR1 MNHEY and CDR2 SMNVEV (reference sequence). The V gene end was trimmed by 7 bases and the J gene end by 5 bases; junction bases not matched to a gene: 11. The CDR3 contains 16 residues. The CDR3 DNA reads as TGTGCCAGCATGCGCCTCGGACAGGGGGAAGACAATGAGCAGTTCTTC. This gives the protein CASMRLGQGEDNEQFF.

V gene TRBV6-4 combines with J gene TRBJ2-1, with TRBD2 matching over 7 bases. The CDR3 runs 14 residues. Looked up from germline, CDR1 is MRHNA and CDR2 is SNTAGT. V shed 4 bases and J 5 bases; nucleotides not matched to a gene: 5. CDR3: CASSAAGENNEQFF. The CDR3 region has the DNA TGTGCCAGCAGTGCGGCGGGGGAAAACAATGAGCAGTTCTTC.

The chain recombines TRBV28 with TRBJ2-7; D perhaps matches TRBD1 (6 bases). This CDR3 comprises 13 residues. CDR1 is MDHEN and CDR2 is SYDVKM in the germline V gene. Trimming removed 8 bases from V and 2 bases from J, with 13 bases in between. The CDR3 DNA sequence: TGTGCCAGCCGGTGGGCAGGGGCCTACGAGCAGTACTTC. It yields the protein CASRWAGAYEQYF.

The V call is TRBV4-3, the J call TRBJ2-3; D is undetermined. V was cut by 3 bases and J by 2 bases, with 18 bases left in between. The CDR3 loop spans 17 amino acids. CDR1 and CDR2 (germline): LGHNA, YSLEER. This CDR3 reads CASSQIGQAVFTDTQYF. The CDR3 DNA is TGCGCCAGCAGCCAGATTGGGCAGGCCGTATTCACAGATACGCAGTATTTT.

V and J are TRBV6-6 and TRBJ1-3; D is undetermined. Germline V gene data show CDR1 as MNHNY and CDR2 as SVGAGI (reference sequence). This CDR3 spans 16 amino acids. Trimming stripped 0 bases from V and 0 bases from J, with 9 bases between. Here the CDR3 DNA reads TGTGCCAGCAGTTACTCGGTGGGTGTCTCTGGAAACACCATATATTTT. Protein: CASSYSVGVSGNTIYF.

V and J are TRBV4-1 and TRBJ2-5; 8 bases map to TRBD1. CDR3 size: 14 residues. V dropped 0 bases and J dropped 5; count of bases not matched to a gene: 2. Germline V lookup: CDR1 MGHRA, CDR2 YSYEKL. CDR3 bases: TGCGCCAGCAGCCAAGACAGGGGGCGTGAGACCCAGTACTTC. Its protein is CASSQDRGRETQYF.

The chain joins TRBV6-5 to TRBJ1-5; no clear D gene. Trimming pared 8 bases from V and 11 bases from J, leaving 19 bases between. The CDR3 extends over 13 amino acids. Germline CDR1 reads MNHEY; CDR2 reads SVGAGI. CDR3 protein: CASSSGDRSAQHF. The DNA for the CDR3 is TGTGCCAGCTCGTCCGGCGACCGATCAGCCCAGCATTTT.

This clone was detected a few times. CDR3 sequence reads: CSVEEGTGNTIYF. The CDR3 DNA follows: TGCAGCGTTGAAGAAGGGACTGGAAACACCATATATTTT. This chain links TRBV29-1 with TRBJ1-3; no clear D. The CDR3 is made up of 13 amino acids. The V end was cut by 0 bases, the J end by 2 bases, with 5 bases between. CDR1 and CDR2 from the germline V gene are SQVTM and ANQGSEA.

The rearrangement links TRBV6-5 to TRBJ1-4, with 8 bases that match TRBD1. This CDR3 has 15 residues. Germline-derived CDR1 and CDR2 are MNHEY and SVGAGI. V shed 5 bases, J shed 5 bases, and the junction held 7 bases outside the gene matches. Here the CDR3 reads CASSIQGAPNEKLFF. The CDR3 nucleotides read TGTGCCAGCAGTATCCAGGGGGCGCCGAATGAAAAACTGTTTTTT.

This sequence joins TRBV27 and TRBJ1-5; D perhaps matches TRBD1 (6 bases). V dropped 3 bases and J dropped 4 bases, with 13 bases sitting between them. Germline V gene data show CDR1 as MNHEY and CDR2 as SMNVEV (reference sequence). The CDR3 totals 15 residues. CDR3 residues: CASSFLDSINQPQHF. CDR3 in DNA: TGTGCCAGCAGTTTCCTGGACAGTATTAATCAGCCCCAGCATTTT.

The chain is built from TRBV19 and TRBJ2-7; the D is unclear. V dropped 9 bases and J dropped 6 bases, with 15 bases sitting between them. The CDR3 contains 12 residues. Germline V lookup: CDR1 LNHDA, CDR2 SQIVND (reference sequence). CDR3 sequence: CASLSPAFEQYF. DNA of the CDR3: TGTGCCAGCCTTAGCCCAGCCTTCGAGCAGTACTTC.

The chain recombines TRBV30 with TRBJ1-5, with TRBD1 as a possible D gene (6 bases). The CDR3 spans 14 residues. V lost 3 bases and J 4 bases, leaving 13 bases between the germline ends. Germline CDR1 and CDR2: GTSNPN and SVGIG (reference sequence). The CDR3 sequence is CAWRRIGQNQPQHF. The CDR3 region has the DNA TGTGCCTGGAGACGGATTGGACAGAATCAGCCCCAGCATTTT.

The chain joins TRBV9 to TRBJ1-6; no definite D call. The ends were cut back, 2 bases at V and 0 bases at J, with 9 bases in the middle. Germline lookup yields CDR1 SGDLS and CDR2 YYNGEE. This CDR3 is built from 16 residues. DNA for the CDR3: TGTGCCAGCAGCGTCGATCCGAGCTCCTATAATTCACCCCTCCACTTT. Translation: CASSVDPSSYNSPLHF.

The genes are TRBV7-8 and TRBJ2-1; 7 bases line up with TRBD2. Losses at the gene ends were 5 bases for V and 1 base for J; bases not matched to a gene: 5. This CDR3 is built from 15 residues. Germline V gene sequence: CDR1 SGHVS, CDR2 FQNEAQ. The CDR3 region has the DNA TGTGCCAGCAGCATAAGCGGGGCGTCCTACAATGAGCAGTTCTTC. Translation: CASSISGASYNEQFF. The full variable domain, with the rest looked up from reference TRBV7-8 and TRBJ2-1, is GAGVSQSPRYKVAKRGQDVALRCDPISGHVSLFWYQQALGQGPEFLTYFQNEAQLDKSGLPSDRFFAERPEGSVSTLKIQRTQQEDSAVYLCASSISGASYNEQFFGPGTRLTVL.

The rearrangement joins TRBV5-1 to TRBJ2-7; the D is unclear. With 4 bases removed from V and 6 bases from J, the gap between germline ends came to 20 bases. CDR3 length: 15 residues. In germline, CDR1 is SGHRS, CDR2 YFSETQ. The CDR3 coding sequence is TGCGCCAGCAGCGTATGGACGGAAGGATTGGGCGAGCAGTACTTC. This gives the protein CASSVWTEGLGEQYF.

This chain connects TRBV24-1 to TRBJ1-2; possibly TRBD1 for D (5 bases). Trimming took 3 bases from V and 4 from J, leaving 14 bases between them. From germline, CDR1 is KGHDR and CDR2 SFDVKD. CDR3 length: 15 amino acids. The CDR3 nucleotides are TGTGCCACCAGTGATGGCCGGGGCAAAGCCTATGGCTACACCTTC. Its translation is CATSDGRGKAYGYTF.

This sequence joins TRBV7-9 and TRBJ1-5, with D perhaps matching TRBD1 (6 bases). Trimming took off 6 bases at V and 5 bases at J, with 11 bases between the two ends. Germline CDR1 SEHNR, CDR2 FQNEAQ (reference sequence). This CDR3 comprises 13 residues. CDR3 sequence (DNA): TGTGCCAGCAGGCGGGACACCGATCAGCCCCAGCATTTT. It encodes CASRRDTDQPQHF.

The rearrangement links TRBV4-3 to TRBJ1-5; D is perhaps TRBD1 (5 bases). The V and J ends lost 1 base and 8 bases respectively, with 9 bases between them. This CDR3 is 13 amino acids long. Germline CDR1 reads LGHNA; CDR2 reads YSLEER. CDR3 region: CASSQGREEPQHF. In DNA, the CDR3 is TGCGCCAGCAGCCAAGGCAGGGAGGAGCCCCAGCATTTT.